This entry lists 15 T cell receptor beta chains sequenced from one sample in a study of OX40 agonist ivuxolimab in advanced cancers. The repertoire was sequenced with immunoSEQ multiplex PCR; TCRdb's copy has only in-frame clones and lacks some. The sample includes approximately 40,000 clones, more than 75% of them seen just once. The sequencing used CD4+ or CD8+ T cells sorted from blood, collected in a trial of the OX40 agonist ivuxolimab. The receptor set was obtained from an adult with an advanced solid tumor such as melanoma, head and neck, liver or kidney cancer.

DNA for the CDR3: TGTGCCAGCAGCTTGGGACAGGGTCCCGGAAACACCATATATTTT. This encodes CASSLGQGPGNTIYF. The J gene is TRBJ1-3, the V gene TRBV7-8; 9 nucleotides match TRBD1. The CDR3 covers 15 residues. The J segment lost 4 bases and the V segment lost 3 bases, leaving 4 bases of the junction unmatched. Germline V gene data show CDR1 as SGHVS and CDR2 as FQNEAQ.

V gene TRBV5-6 combines with J gene TRBJ2-7, with 7 bases lining up with TRBD1. Per germline, CDR1 SGHDT and CDR2 YYEEEE. The ends lost 1 base at V and 5 bases at J; junction bases unmatched: 3. The CDR3 extends over 13 amino acids. The CDR3 here is CASSLNRGHEQYF. For the CDR3, the DNA is TGTGCCAGCAGCTTGAACAGGGGACACGAGCAGTACTTC. Looking up the rest from reference TRBV5-6 and TRBJ2-7 gives the full variable domain: DAGVTQSPTHLIKTRGQQVTLRCSPKSGHDTVSWYQQALGQGPQFIFQYYEEEERQRGNFPDRFSGHQFPNYSSELNVNALLLGDSALYLCASSLNRGHEQYFGPGTRLTVT.

The J gene is TRBJ1-6, the V gene TRBV9, with D perhaps TRBD1 (5 bases). Germline V CDR1 and CDR2: SGDLS, YYNGEE. There are 16 residues in the CDR3. V dropped 3 bases and J dropped 5 bases, with 15 bases sitting between them. CDR3 loop: CASSAGTVENNSPLHF. The CDR3 coding sequence is TGTGCCAGCAGCGCAGGGACGGTCGAAAATAATTCACCCCTCCACTTT.

V gene TRBV29-1 combines with J gene TRBJ1-4, with D perhaps matching TRBD1 (6 bases). Germline lookup yields CDR1 SQVTM and CDR2 ANQGSEA. The CDR3 consists of 13 residues. V shed 7 bases and J shed 8 bases, with 17 bases lying between them. DNA of the CDR3: TGCAGCGCTTCGGGGGCAGGGGTGGAAAAACTGTTTTTT. It encodes CSASGAGVEKLFF.

V is TRBV28 and J is TRBJ2-3, with D possibly TRBD2 on 5 matching bases. Trimming cost V 3 bases and J 2 bases, with 12 bases left between them. The CDR3 runs to 15 residues. CDR1 MDHEN and CDR2 SYDVKM come from the germline V gene. The DNA for the CDR3 is TGTGCCAGCAGTTTTCGGAGGTCGACCACAGATACGCAGTATTTT. Protein sequence: CASSFRRSTTDTQYF.

This clone was seen a single time. This chain connects TRBV10-3 to TRBJ1-1, with a possible D match to TRBD1 (5 bases). V was pared by 1 base and J by 6 bases, with 12 bases between. The germline V gene has CDR1 ENHRY and CDR2 SYGVKD. The CDR3 covers 14 residues. CDR3 region: CAISEFQGRAEAFF. CDR3 DNA sequence: TGTGCCATCAGTGAGTTTCAGGGAAGGGCTGAAGCTTTCTTT.

The chain joins TRBV6-6 to TRBJ2-1; TRBD2 agrees at 11 bases. Looked up from germline, CDR1 is MNHNY and CDR2 is SVGAGI (reference sequence). CDR3 length equals 16 residues. J was trimmed by 5 bases and V by 2 bases; bases with no gene match: 5. Here the CDR3 DNA reads TGTGCCAGCAGTTACCTCCTAGCGGGAGGTGACAATGAGCAGTTCTTC. As protein: CASSYLLAGGDNEQFF.

V usage is TRBV25-1 and J usage is TRBJ2-2, with D uncertain. The CDR3 loop spans 16 amino acids. Germline CDR1 and CDR2: MGHDK and SYGVNS. Trimming removed 2 bases from V and 1 base from J, with 11 bases in between. The CDR3 DNA follows: TGTGCCAGCAGTGAAGTGGGGTACCTGAACACCGGGGAGCTGTTTTTT. Protein sequence: CASSEVGYLNTGELFF.

The sample holds one count of this clone. This chain connects TRBV19 to TRBJ1-1, with 7 bases identical to TRBD1. From germline, CDR1 is LNHDA and CDR2 SQIVND (reference sequence). The CDR3 has 18 amino acids. Unmatched junction bases numbered 18, after V lost 7 bases and J lost 1 base. CDR3 DNA sequence: TGTGCCAGTACCTTGGGGGGGGACAGATTTGATCAGAACACTGAAGCTTTCTTT. It encodes CASTLGGDRFDQNTEAFF.

This chain connects TRBV2 to TRBJ2-7; D unresolved. CDR1 and CDR2 (germline): SNHLY, FYNNEI. CDR3 length: 10 amino acids. Trimming shortened V by 6 bases and J by 3 bases, and 3 bases separated the two germline ends. CDR3 bases: TGTGCCAGCAGCCGCTACGAGCAGTACTTC. The encoded protein is CASSRYEQYF.

The J gene is TRBJ2-5, the V gene TRBV11-2; D is undetermined. V was clipped by 4 bases and J by 1 base, with 10 bases between them. The CDR3 has 14 amino acids. CDR1 and CDR2 from the germline V gene are SGHAT and FQNNGV. In DNA, the CDR3 is TGTGCCAGCAGCTCCTGGGCTCTCCAAGAGACCCAGTACTTC. Encoded protein: CASSSWALQETQYF.

This clone turned up a few times. This rearrangement joins TRBV5-6 to TRBJ1-5; tentative D call: TRBD1 (5 bases). Trimming pared 3 bases from V and 4 bases from J, leaving 14 bases between. Per the germline V gene, CDR1 is SGHDT and CDR2 is YYEEEE. The CDR3 has 15 amino acids. CDR3 sequence: CASSWGMGENQPQHF. The CDR3 DNA is TGTGCCAGCAGCTGGGGTATGGGGGAGAATCAGCCCCAGCATTTT. Supplemented by reference TRBV5-6 and TRBJ1-5, the full variable domain reads DAGVTQSPTHLIKTRGQQVTLRCSPKSGHDTVSWYQQALGQGPQFIFQYYEEEERQRGNFPDRFSGHQFPNYSSELNVNALLLGDSALYLCASSWGMGENQPQHFGDGTRLSIL.

The chain employs TRBV6-6 and TRBJ1-1; TRBD1 aligns across 8 bases. Germline CDR1 MNHNY, CDR2 SVGAGI (reference sequence). The CDR3 has 14 residues. Trimming cost V 7 bases and J 5 bases; bases outside gene matches: 9. The CDR3 protein is CASTSGGPRTEAFF. As DNA, the CDR3 is TGTGCCAGCACCTCAGGGGGCCCGAGGACTGAAGCTTTCTTT.

The V call is TRBV14, the J call TRBJ2-7; no clear D. The CDR3 contains 13 residues. The V end was cut by 1 base, the J end by 3 bases, with 7 bases between. CDR1 and CDR2 from the germline V gene are SGHDN and FVKESK. In DNA, the CDR3 is TGTGCCAGCAGCCAAGGGTCCTTCTACGAGCAGTACTTC. Protein product: CASSQGSFYEQYF.

This chain joins TRBV27 and TRBJ2-1; TRBD1 agrees at 8 bases. The CDR3 runs to 15 residues. CDR1 and CDR2 (germline): MNHEY, SMNVEV (reference sequence). Unmatched junction bases numbered 8, after V lost 6 bases and J lost 4 bases. CDR3 loop: CASRLDRGFYNEQFF. The DNA of the CDR3 is TGTGCCAGCAGACTTGACAGGGGCTTTTACAATGAGCAGTTCTTC.